The 17 T cell receptor beta chains presented below share a single source sample, sequenced in a study of neurological immune-mediated disorders. Each CDR3 protein gets one entry after TCRdb re-called the 5' RACE reads with MiXCR. The repertoire has fewer than 80,000 distinct CDR3 sequences, around 5.2% of them found once; the top ten carry around 3.5%. Material for sequencing was PBMCs. The receptors come from a woman in her forties or fifties with multiple sclerosis.

This rearrangement joins TRBV7-3 to TRBJ2-3; 7 bases are a match to TRBD2. Trimming cost V 5 bases and J 1 base; bases outside gene matches: 9. The CDR3 runs 16 residues. From germline, CDR1 is SGHTA and CDR2 FQGTGA. The CDR3 coding sequence is TGTGCCAGCAGCCGATGGGGGGGGACTGGCACAGATACGCAGTATTTT. Amino acids: CASSRWGGTGTDTQYF.

In its sample, this clonotype was seen many times. V and J are TRBV18 and TRBJ2-5; unclear D gene. The V and J ends lost 5 bases and 4 bases respectively, with 14 bases between them. The germline CDR1 and CDR2 sequences are KGHSH and LQKENI. This CDR3 has 14 residues. The CDR3 protein is CASSSSHGRETQYF. CDR3 nucleotides: TGTGCCAGCTCATCCTCACATGGGCGAGAGACCCAGTACTTC.

This clonotype came up many times. This chain uses TRBV6-1 with TRBJ1-5; D might be TRBD1 (6 bases). Per germline, CDR1 MNHNS and CDR2 SASEGT. The CDR3 totals 15 residues. V lost 1 base and J lost 6, with 13 bases in between. CDR3 in DNA: TGTGCCAGCAGTGAAGGGTACAGGGTTGGTCAGCCCCAGCATTTT. Translation gives CASSEGYRVGQPQHF.

The sample holds many counts of this clonotype. The CDR3, as DNA: TGCGCCAGCAGCTTGGCGCTAGCTCGGGAAACCCAGTACTTC. Its translation is CASSLALARETQYF. V is TRBV5-1 and J is TRBJ2-5; D possibly corresponds to TRBD2 (5 bases). With 0 bases removed from V and 8 bases from J, the gap between germline ends came to 14 bases. Germline CDR1 is SGHRS and CDR2 is YFSETQ. This CDR3 contains 14 residues.

This clonotype has at least ten counts. CDR3 sequence (DNA): TGCGCCAGCAGCTCCGGACAGGGGGTCTTCTCCACAGATACGCAGTATTTT. This codes for CASSSGQGVFSTDTQYF. The rearrangement uses TRBV5-1 and TRBJ2-3, with TRBD1 matching over 10 bases. Germline V CDR1 and CDR2: SGHRS, YFSETQ. The CDR3 is 17 residues long. Trimming cost V 3 bases and J 2 bases; bases outside gene matches: 9.

This clonotype was recorded at least ten times. J is TRBJ2-3 and V is TRBV7-9, with D unclear. V dropped 5 bases and J dropped 5 bases, with 20 bases sitting between them. The CDR3 has 16 amino acids. CDR1 SEHNR and CDR2 FQNEAQ come from the germline V gene (reference sequence). CDR3 region: CASSLGIAPSGDTQYF. CDR3 nucleotide sequence: TGTGCCAGCAGCCTAGGGATAGCCCCTTCTGGAGATACGCAGTATTTT.

The chain uses TRBV6-6 and TRBJ1-2, with 9 bases aligning to TRBD1. Germline V gives CDR1 MNHNY, CDR2 SVGAGI (reference sequence). The ends lost 4 bases at V and 9 bases at J; junction bases unmatched: 21. The CDR3 totals 18 residues. This chain's CDR3 is CASSSLDRGSFLGTRYTF. The CDR3 coding sequence is TGTGCCAGCAGTTCCCTAGACAGGGGGTCTTTTCTCGGCACCCGCTACACCTTC.

This clonotype was counted many times. The gene calls are TRBV12-5 and TRBJ1-5; TRBD1 matches 9 bases. The CDR3 runs to 21 residues. V trimming: 0 bases; J trimming: 5 bases; junction bases outside the gene matches: 20. Germline assignment: CDR1 LGHNT and CDR2 FRNRAP. The CDR3 sequence is CASGLVLGGQGGRAGDQPQHF. CDR3 nucleotide sequence: TGTGCTAGTGGTTTGGTACTTGGGGGACAGGGAGGTCGAGCAGGGGATCAGCCCCAGCATTTT.

Only a few counts were recorded for this clonotype. The J gene is TRBJ1-2, the V gene TRBV4-3; TRBD1 matches 7 bases. Germline assignment: CDR1 LGHNA and CDR2 YSLEER. The CDR3 extends over 16 amino acids. Trimming at V came to 5 bases and at J to 3 bases, leaving 12 bases not matched to a gene. The CDR3 here is CASSGRGTTRDYGYTF. The CDR3 region has the DNA TGCGCCAGCAGCGGCAGGGGGACCACTAGGGACTATGGCTACACCTTC.

The CDR3 loop is CASRPITGELFF. CDR3 DNA: TGCGCCAGCAGACCCATTACCGGGGAGCTGTTTTTT. The genes are TRBV10-2 and TRBJ2-2; D is unresolved. Germline CDR1 WSHSY, CDR2 SAAADI. The germline V and J ends were trimmed by 6 bases and 5 bases, with 7 bases remaining between them. The CDR3 is 12 residues long.

This clonotype was detected ten times or more. V and J are TRBV29-1 and TRBJ2-3, with D possibly matching TRBD1 (5 bases). The V end lost 1 base, the J end lost 2 bases, and 16 bases lay between the germline ends. CDR1 is SQVTM and CDR2 is ANQGSEA in the germline V gene. This CDR3 is 16 amino acids long. CDR3 protein: CSVEGYSEQATDTQYF. The CDR3 coding sequence is TGCAGCGTTGAAGGTTACTCGGAACAGGCCACAGATACGCAGTATTTT.

The table lists this clonotype with many counts. The chain uses TRBV9 and TRBJ1-2; a possible D gene is TRBD1 (6 bases). Germline V gene data show CDR1 as SGDLS and CDR2 as YYNGEE. The germline V and J ends were trimmed by 4 bases and 8 bases, with 18 bases remaining between them. The CDR3 runs 14 residues. The CDR3, as DNA: TGTGCCAGCAGCCAACAAGCCGCGGGGGGCGGCTACACCTTC. Amino acid sequence: CASSQQAAGGGYTF.

This clonotype was seen many times. V gene TRBV2 combines with J gene TRBJ1-5; TRBD1 is a possible D gene (5 bases). The ends were cut back, 7 bases at V and 6 bases at J, with 16 bases in the middle. The CDR3 sequence is 14 residues long. Per germline, CDR1 SNHLY and CDR2 FYNNEI. The CDR3: CASKPGSGGQPQHF. The CDR3 nucleotides are TGTGCCAGCAAGCCGGGCTCGGGGGGTCAGCCCCAGCATTTT. The variable domain in full, completed from reference TRBV2 and TRBJ1-5, reads EPEVTQTPSHQVTQMGQEVILRCVPISNHLYFYWYRQILGQKVEFLVSFYNNEISEKSEIFDDQFSVERPDGSNFTLKIRSTKLEDSAMYFCASKPGSGGQPQHFGDGTRLSIL.

The J gene is TRBJ1-6, the V gene TRBV30, with 8 nucleotides matching TRBD1. V shed 1 base, J shed 8 bases, and the junction held 1 base outside the gene matches. Germline V CDR1 and CDR2: GTSNPN, SVGIG (reference sequence). CDR3 length equals 13 residues. In DNA form, the CDR3 reads TGTGCCTGGAGTGCAGGGGGCGATTCACCCCTCCACTTT. This codes for CAWSAGGDSPLHF. Filled out from reference TRBV30 and TRBJ1-6, the complete variable domain reads SQTIHQWPATLVQPVGSPLSLECTVEGTSNPNLYWYRQAAGRGLQLLFYSVGIGQISSEVPQNLSASRPQDRQFILSSKKLLLSDSGFYLCAWSAGGDSPLHFGNGTRLTVT.

This clonotype was detected many times. The chain uses TRBV28 and TRBJ1-4; D is perhaps TRBD1 (5 bases). Germline V gene data show CDR1 as MDHEN and CDR2 as SYDVKM. This CDR3 comprises 15 residues. V was pared by 3 bases and J by 7 bases, with 15 bases between. In DNA, the CDR3 is TGTGCCAGCAGTTTGGAGGGACGACTTACTGAAAAACTGTTTTTT. This encodes CASSLEGRLTEKLFF.

The chain couples TRBV6-5 to TRBJ1-5; D unresolved. The CDR3 runs 13 residues. V dropped 3 bases and J dropped 3 bases, with 6 bases sitting between them. CDR1 and CDR2 (germline): MNHEY, SVGAGI. CDR3 sequence reads: CASSYRNNQPQHF. In DNA form, the CDR3 reads TGTGCCAGCAGTTATAGAAACAATCAGCCCCAGCATTTT.

This clonotype has ten or more counts. The chain uses TRBV12-3 or TRBV12-4 and TRBJ2-3; D is unclear. This CDR3 region has 15 residues. V shed 5 bases and J shed 1 base, with 13 bases lying between them. The CDR3 loop is CASSPVRGGTDTQYF. The CDR3 DNA reads as TGTGCCAGCAGTCCGGTCCGTGGGGGCACAGATACGCAGTATTTT.